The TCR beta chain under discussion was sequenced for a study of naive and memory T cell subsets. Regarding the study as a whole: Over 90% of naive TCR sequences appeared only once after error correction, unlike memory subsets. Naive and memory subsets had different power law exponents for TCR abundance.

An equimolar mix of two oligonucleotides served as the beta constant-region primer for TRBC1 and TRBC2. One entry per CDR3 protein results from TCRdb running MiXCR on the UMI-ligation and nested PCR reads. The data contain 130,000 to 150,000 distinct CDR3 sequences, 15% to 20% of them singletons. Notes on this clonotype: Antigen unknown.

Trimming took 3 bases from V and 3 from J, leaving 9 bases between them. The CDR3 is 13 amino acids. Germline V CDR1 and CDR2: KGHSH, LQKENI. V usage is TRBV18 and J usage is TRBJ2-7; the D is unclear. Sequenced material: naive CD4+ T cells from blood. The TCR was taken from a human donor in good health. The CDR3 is CASSPPTLYEQYF. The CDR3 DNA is TGTGCCAGCTCACCTCCTACCCTCTACGAGCAGTACTTC. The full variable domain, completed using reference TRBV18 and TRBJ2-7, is NAGVMQNPRHLVRRRGQEARLRCSPMKGHSHVYWYRQLPEEGLKFMVYLQKENIIDESGMPKERFSAEFPKEGPSILRIQQVVRGDSAAYFCASSPPTLYEQYFGPGTRLTVT.